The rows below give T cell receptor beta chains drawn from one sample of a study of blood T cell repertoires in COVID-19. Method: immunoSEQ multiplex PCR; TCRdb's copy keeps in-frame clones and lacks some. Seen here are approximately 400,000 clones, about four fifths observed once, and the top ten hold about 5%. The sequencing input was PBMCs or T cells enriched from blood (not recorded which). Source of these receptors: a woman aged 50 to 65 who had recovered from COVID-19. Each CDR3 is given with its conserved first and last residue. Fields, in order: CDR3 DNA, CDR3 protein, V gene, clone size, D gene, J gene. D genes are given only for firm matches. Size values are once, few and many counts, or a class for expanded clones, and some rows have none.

cdr3_nt: TGTGCCAGCAGCTTTGGACTTACAAGCACAGATACGCAGTATTTT
cdr3_aa: CASSFGLTSTDTQYF
v_call: TRBV7-2
clone_size: -
d_call: -
j_call: TRBJ2-3

cdr3_nt: TGTGCCAGCAGTGTACTAGCGGGGATCTACAATGAGCAGTTCTTC
cdr3_aa: CASSVLAGIYNEQFF
v_call: TRBV27
clone_size: few
d_call: TRBD2
j_call: TRBJ2-1

cdr3_nt: TGTGCCAGCTCAGGAGGGAATTATCAGCCCCAGCATTTT
cdr3_aa: CASSGGNYQPQHF
v_call: TRBV7-9
clone_size: -
d_call: -
j_call: TRBJ1-5

cdr3_nt: TGTGCCAGCTCACCACTAAGGGGCGAGAACACCGGGGAGCTGTTTTTT
cdr3_aa: CASSPLRGENTGELFF
v_call: TRBV18
clone_size: -
d_call: -
j_call: TRBJ2-2

cdr3_nt: TGTGCCAGCAGCCAAGTACAGGGGGCTAATTCACCCCTCCACTTT
cdr3_aa: CASSQVQGANSPLHF
v_call: TRBV3-1/TRBV3-2
clone_size: -
d_call: TRBD1
j_call: TRBJ1-6

cdr3_nt: TGTGCCAGCTCACCCACAGGGACCATGAACACTGAAGCTTTCTTT
cdr3_aa: CASSPTGTMNTEAFF
v_call: TRBV18
clone_size: -
d_call: -
j_call: TRBJ1-1

cdr3_nt: TGTGCCAGCAGGCCCAGGGTTACAGATACGCAGTATTTT
cdr3_aa: CASRPRVTDTQYF
v_call: TRBV7-2
clone_size: -
d_call: -
j_call: TRBJ2-3

cdr3_nt: TGCGCCAGCAGCTCCGGCCGGGTGCAGGGGCATTCCTACGAGCAGTACTTC
cdr3_aa: CASSSGRVQGHSYEQYF
v_call: TRBV5-1
clone_size: -
d_call: -
j_call: TRBJ2-7

cdr3_nt: TGTGCCAGTAGTTTCGGGACAGGGAGCTTCCCGCCCCAGCATTTT
cdr3_aa: CASSFGTGSFPPQHF
v_call: TRBV19
clone_size: -
d_call: TRBD1
j_call: TRBJ1-5

cdr3_nt: TGTGCCTGGAGACTAGCGGGAGGAACAGATACGCAGTATTTT
cdr3_aa: CAWRLAGGTDTQYF
v_call: TRBV30
clone_size: -
d_call: TRBD2
j_call: TRBJ2-3